The 17 T cell receptor beta chains below come from one sample, sequenced in a study of T cells after yellow fever vaccination. Each CDR3 protein is one row after TCRdb ran MiXCR on the 5' RACE reads. Among 100,000 to 150,000 distinct CDR3 sequences listed, nearly 15% were seen once. The specimen was CD8+ T cells sorted from PBMCs, collected 5 days after the yellow fever booster vaccination. The receptors here all came from a young man who received the YFV17D yellow fever vaccine.

In its sample, this clonotype was seen a few times. The chain employs TRBV7-2 and TRBJ2-3; D gene unclear. CDR1 SGHTA and CDR2 FQGNSA come from the germline V gene. Deletions cut 3 bases from V and 2 bases from J, with 15 bases between. This CDR3 region has 16 residues. Written as DNA, the CDR3 is TGTGCCAGCAGCTTCCCAACTGGTGCTACCACAGATACGCAGTATTTT. It is translated as CASSFPTGATTDTQYF.

This clonotype was seen only a few times. CDR3 DNA sequence: TGTGCCAGCAGTTACTCGAGCAGCTCCTACGAGCAGTACGTC. Translating gives CASSYSSSSYEQYV. The chain carries TRBV6-2 or TRBV6-3 and TRBJ2-7; no clear D. Per the germline V gene, CDR1 is MNHEY and CDR2 is SVGEGT. The CDR3 totals 14 residues. Trimming stripped 0 bases from V and 0 bases from J, with 6 bases between.

This clonotype was seen a handful of times. V and J are TRBV29-1 and TRBJ2-2; 9 nucleotides line up with TRBD1. Unmatched junction bases numbered 7, after V lost 0 bases and J lost 5 bases. Germline V gene lookup returns CDR1 SQVTM and CDR2 ANQGSEA. This CDR3 has 16 amino acids. The CDR3 DNA sequence: TGCAGCGTTGAAGATGGGGACAGGGTGAGGACCGGGGAGCTGTTTTTT. The encoded protein is CSVEDGDRVRTGELFF.

This clonotype came up a few times. V usage is TRBV6-4 and J usage is TRBJ2-3; D may correspond to TRBD1 or TRBD2 (5 bases each). Deletions cut 7 bases from V and 5 bases from J, with 16 bases between. There are 14 residues in the CDR3. CDR1 is MRHNA and CDR2 is SNTAGT in the germline V gene. The CDR3 DNA follows: TGTGCCAGCACCGCGGGCAGGGAAGGAGATACGCAGTATTTT. As protein: CASTAGREGDTQYF.

This clonotype was counted only a few times. This chain joins TRBV5-6 and TRBJ2-5; TRBD1 matches 10 bases. Trimming removed 4 bases from V and 5 bases from J; junction bases left unmatched: 5. This CDR3 has 14 amino acids. CDR1 and CDR2 (germline): SGHDT, YYEEEE. As DNA, the CDR3 is TGTGCCAGCAGCCGGGACAGGGGCCGGGAGACCCAGTACTTC. The encoded protein is CASSRDRGRETQYF. The full variable domain, with the rest looked up from reference TRBV5-6 and TRBJ2-5, is DAGVTQSPTHLIKTRGQQVTLRCSPKSGHDTVSWYQQALGQGPQFIFQYYEEEERQRGNFPDRFSGHQFPNYSSELNVNALLLGDSALYLCASSRDRGRETQYFGPGTRLLVL.

This clonotype was found many times. The chain uses TRBV27 and TRBJ2-5; D is possibly TRBD1 or TRBD2 (5 bases each). With 8 bases removed from V and 5 bases from J, the gap between germline ends came to 15 bases. Germline values: CDR1 MNHEY, CDR2 SMNVEV (reference sequence). The CDR3 extends over 13 amino acids. The CDR3 sequence: CASGPGGGETQYF. Here the CDR3 DNA reads TGTGCCAGCGGGCCTGGGGGTGGGGAGACCCAGTACTTC.

This clonotype occurred a few times. The rearrangement uses TRBV9 and TRBJ2-1; possible D gene TRBD2, 5 bases. Germline V CDR1 and CDR2: SGDLS, YYNGEE. The CDR3 runs to 12 residues. Trimming removed 4 bases at V and 10 bases at J, with 12 bases between. The chain's CDR3 is CASSPGSVEQFF. DNA for the CDR3: TGTGCCAGCAGCCCTGGGAGCGTAGAGCAGTTCTTC.

This clonotype was picked up a small number of times. The chain is built from TRBV4-1 and TRBJ2-3; 10 bases map to TRBD2. The germline gives CDR1 MGHRA, CDR2 YSYEKL. CDR3 size: 15 residues. The V and J ends lost 4 bases and 4 bases, in that order; junction bases with no gene match: 5. DNA for the CDR3: TGCGCCAGCAGCCTAGGGACTAGCGAGGCAGATACGCAGTATTTT. Translation gives CASSLGTSEADTQYF.

The genes are TRBV27 and TRBJ2-7; weak D call: TRBD1 (8 bases). Between the trimmed V and J ends, which lost 5 bases and 5 bases, there was a span of 16 bases. This CDR3 comprises 14 residues. Germline assignment: CDR1 MNHEY and CDR2 SMNVEV (reference sequence). Here the CDR3 DNA reads TGTGCCAGCAGTAGGGGGGGGGACAGGAACGAGCAGTACGTC. Translating gives CASSRGGDRNEQYV.

The chain combines TRBV5-6 with TRBJ1-2; D is undetermined. The germline V gene encodes CDR1 SGHDT and CDR2 YYEEEE. V was trimmed by 4 bases and J by 1 base, leaving 8 bases between them. The CDR3 runs to 13 residues. CDR3: CASSLGNNYGYTF. The CDR3 bases are TGTGCCAGCAGCCTGGGGAATAACTATGGCTACACCTTC.

Only a few counts were recorded for this clonotype. The chain links TRBV29-1 to TRBJ1-2; 10 nucleotides align to TRBD1. CDR3 length: 13 residues. The V gene end was trimmed by 7 bases and the J gene end by 3 bases; junction bases not matched to a gene: 5. Germline CDR1 is SQVTM and CDR2 is ANQGSEA. As DNA, the CDR3 is TGCAGCGCTGGACAGGGGGGTGACTATGGCTACACCTTC. Protein: CSAGQGGDYGYTF. The whole variable domain, remainder taken from reference TRBV29-1 and TRBJ1-2, is SAVISQKPSRDICQRGTSLTIQCQVDSQVTMMFWYRQQPGQSLTLIATANQGSEATYESGFVIDKFPISRPNLTFSTLTVSNMSPEDSSIYLCSAGQGGDYGYTFGSGTRLTVV.

This clonotype came up a few times. This chain uses TRBV7-9 with TRBJ1-1; TRBD1 might be the D (5 bases). CDR1 and CDR2 from the germline V gene are SEHNR and FQNEAQ (reference sequence). This CDR3 contains 14 residues. V was pared by 8 bases and J by 5 bases, with 18 bases between. CDR3 in DNA: TGTGCCAGCTACCGGGGCTCATTTCGGACTGAAGCTTTCTTT. Amino acids: CASYRGSFRTEAFF.

This clonotype was detected only a few times. This chain links TRBV30 with TRBJ1-1; TRBD1 agrees at 7 bases. This CDR3 contains 14 residues. The ends lost 7 bases at V and 6 bases at J; junction bases unmatched: 14. Germline V CDR1 and CDR2: GTSNPN, SVGIG (reference sequence). The chain's CDR3 is CASQGFRGWAEAFF. The CDR3 DNA sequence: TGTGCCTCACAGGGGTTCAGGGGTTGGGCTGAAGCTTTCTTT.

CDR3 in amino acids: CATAARQGTSNVLTF. CDR3 sequence (DNA): TGTGCCACGGCGGCCCGACAGGGCACTAGCAACGTCCTGACTTTC. The V gene is TRBV7-8, the J gene TRBJ2-6, with 7 bases fitting TRBD1. The CDR3 runs to 15 residues. Germline V gene lookup returns CDR1 SGHVS and CDR2 FQNEAQ. Trimming removed 10 bases from V and 9 bases from J; junction bases left unmatched: 15.

The rearrangement joins TRBV5-1 to TRBJ2-7; D is possibly TRBD1 (6 bases). CDR1 and CDR2 from the germline V gene are SGHRS and YFSETQ. Trimming removed 2 bases from V and 1 base from J, with 16 bases in between. The CDR3 has 16 residues. The CDR3 loop reads CASSFPSDRWSYEQYV. DNA of the CDR3: TGCGCCAGCAGCTTCCCCTCCGACAGGTGGTCCTACGAGCAGTACGTC.

This chain joins TRBV5-4 and TRBJ1-2; 8 bases are a match to TRBD1. In germline, CDR1 is SGHNT, CDR2 YYREEE (reference sequence). With V trimmed by 3 bases and J by 4 bases, 8 bases remained unmatched. This CDR3 contains 15 residues. The chain's CDR3 is CASSSTGEGSYGYTF. CDR3 DNA sequence: TGTGCCAGCAGCTCGACAGGGGAGGGGAGCTATGGCTACACCTTC.

This clonotype was seen ten or more times. CDR3 sequence: CSVEEADRRGDTQYF. Here the CDR3 DNA reads TGCAGCGTCGAGGAGGCGGACAGGAGGGGAGATACGCAGTATTTT. The gene calls are TRBV29-1 and TRBJ2-3; D is possibly TRBD1 (7 bases). The CDR3 loop spans 15 amino acids. Germline V gene lookup returns CDR1 SQVTM and CDR2 ANQGSEA. Between the trimmed V and J ends, which lost 6 bases and 5 bases, there was a span of 21 bases.